A single sample gave rise to the 23 T cell receptor beta chains below, sequenced in a study of PD-L1 blockade in urothelial cancer. The table came from immunoSEQ multiplex PCR; TCRdb's copy has only in-frame clones and leaves some out. Of around 110,000 clones in the sample, about 91% were seen once. Time point defined: peripheral blood 6 weeks after treatment start. The source was PBMCs, collected around atezolizumab (anti-PD-L1) treatment. These receptors all come from a man in his sixties with urothelial cancer.

The rearrangement joins TRBV28 to TRBJ2-4; 8 nucleotides align to TRBD1. CDR1 is MDHEN and CDR2 is SYDVKM in the germline V gene. This CDR3 has 13 residues. Trimming removed 6 bases from V and 6 bases from J; junction bases left unmatched: 4. The CDR3 DNA reads as TGTGCCAGCAGGGCTCAGGGGGCAAACATTCAGTACTTC. Protein product: CASRAQGANIQYF.

The V gene is TRBV4-3, the J gene TRBJ2-7; 10 nucleotides match TRBD2. Germline V gives CDR1 LGHNA, CDR2 YSLEER. The CDR3 covers 17 residues. V shed 2 bases, J shed 3 bases, and the junction held 10 bases outside the gene matches. This CDR3 is CASSQRALAGPDYEQYF. CDR3 bases: TGCGCCAGCAGCCAACGCGCACTAGCGGGGCCCGACTACGAGCAGTACTTC.

This chain links TRBV2 with TRBJ2-7; D not resolved. Germline V CDR1 and CDR2: SNHLY, FYNNEI. V dropped 0 bases and J dropped 7 bases, with 7 bases sitting between them. This CDR3 is 12 amino acids long. The CDR3 DNA sequence: TGTGCCAGCAGTGAAGCCCCCCGGGAGCAGTACTTC. Translated, it gives CASSEAPREQYF.

J is TRBJ2-6 and V is TRBV2, with D unresolved. Deletions cut 2 bases from V and 0 bases from J, with 14 bases between. The CDR3 contains 18 residues. The germline CDR1 and CDR2 sequences are SNHLY and FYNNEI. The CDR3 region has the DNA TGTGCCAGCAGTGAATGGCTAGGTCCTCACTCTGGGGCCAACGTCCTGACTTTC. Its protein is CASSEWLGPHSGANVLTF.

In DNA, the CDR3 is TGTGCCAGCAGCACACCGGGACAGGGTCGAAACACCATATATTTT. Its protein product is CASSTPGQGRNTIYF. V is TRBV21-1 and J is TRBJ1-3; the table's D call, TRBD1, was not checked against the DNA. TRBV21-1 is a pseudogene. The CDR3 covers 15 residues.

This chain uses TRBV9 with TRBJ2-6; a weak D match, TRBD2 (6 bases). The V gene lost 0 bases and the J gene lost 4 bases, with 14 bases spanning the gap. The CDR3 length is 17 residues. Germline CDR1 SGDLS, CDR2 YYNGEE. DNA of the CDR3: TGTGCCAGCAGCGTAGCTTTCGGAGGGTCCGGGGCCAACGTCCTGACTTTC. It translates to CASSVAFGGSGANVLTF.

In its sample, this clone was seen once. This chain joins TRBV6-1 and TRBJ2-7; 11 bases line up with TRBD2. Trimming at V came to 2 bases and at J to 3 bases, leaving 12 bases not matched to a gene. Germline CDR1 is MNHNS and CDR2 is SASEGT. The length of the CDR3 is 18 residues. CDR3 coding DNA: TGTGCCAGCAGTGAATATCCCTGGACTAGCGGGCTGCGCTACGAGCAGTACTTC. The encoded protein is CASSEYPWTSGLRYEQYF.

J is TRBJ2-7 and V is TRBV28; D not resolved. Germline assignment: CDR1 MDHEN and CDR2 SYDVKM. There are 13 residues in the CDR3. V was pared by 1 base and J by 4 bases, with 8 bases between. CDR3 protein: CASSLSLTYEQYF. CDR3 nucleotides: TGTGCCAGCAGTTTATCGTTGACATACGAGCAGTACTTC.

The chain recombines TRBV5-4 with TRBJ2-7; D is undetermined. The CDR3 has 14 amino acids. Trimming removed 0 bases from V and 3 bases from J, with 10 bases in between. Germline V gene data show CDR1 as SGHNT and CDR2 as YYREEE (reference sequence). The CDR3 loop is CASSLASADYEQYF. CDR3 sequence (DNA): TGTGCCAGCAGCTTGGCCAGCGCAGACTACGAGCAGTACTTC.

This clone was detected only once. The chain employs TRBV5-8 and TRBJ1-1, with 7 nucleotides matching TRBD1. J gave up 8 bases and V 4 bases, and 14 bases lay outside the gene matches. Germline assignment: CDR1 SGHTS and CDR2 YDEGEE. There are 15 residues in the CDR3. The CDR3 sequence: CASSRRGGDQAEAFF. Here the CDR3 DNA reads TGTGCCAGCAGCCGACGAGGGGGCGATCAAGCCGAAGCTTTCTTT.

The chain has TRBV2 and TRBJ1-5; D gene unclear. V gave up 3 bases and J gave up 6 bases, with 15 bases separating them. In germline, CDR1 is SNHLY, CDR2 FYNNEI. The CDR3 covers 15 residues. This chain's CDR3 is CASSEVFAGSQPQHF. As DNA, the CDR3 is TGTGCCAGCAGTGAGGTCTTTGCAGGTAGTCAGCCCCAGCATTTT.

This rearrangement joins TRBV7-9 to TRBJ2-1; TRBD1 matches 9 bases. From germline, CDR1 is SEHNR and CDR2 FQNEAQ (reference sequence). The CDR3 has 14 residues. Losses at the gene ends were 5 bases for V and 3 bases for J; bases not matched to a gene: 2. The CDR3 is CASSLGQGYNEQFF. In DNA form, the CDR3 reads TGTGCCAGCAGCCTGGGACAGGGCTACAATGAGCAGTTCTTC.

V usage is TRBV30 and J usage is TRBJ1-3; D unresolved. V dropped 0 bases and J dropped 3 bases, with 9 bases sitting between them. The CDR3 has 14 residues. The V gene's germline CDR1 is GTSNPN and CDR2 SVGIG (reference sequence). The CDR3 sequence: CAWSVFSSGNTIYF. The DNA of the CDR3 is TGTGCCTGGAGTGTCTTCTCTAGTGGAAACACCATATATTTT.

The chain recombines TRBV5-1 with TRBJ2-1, with 8 nucleotides matching TRBD2. CDR3 length: 16 residues. The V gene end was trimmed by 4 bases and the J gene end by 1 base; junction bases not matched to a gene: 7. From germline, CDR1 is SGHRS and CDR2 YFSETQ. The CDR3 nucleotides read TGCGCCAGCAGCCCACCGGGACTAGGATCCTACAATGAGCAGTTCTTC. Residues: CASSPPGLGSYNEQFF.

The CDR3 coding sequence is TGTGCCAGCAGCCAAGCGGACGAGCAGTACTTC. Protein product: CASSQADEQYF. The chain links TRBV4-2 to TRBJ2-7, with D unclear. Germline loops: CDR1 LGHNA, CDR2 YNFKEQ. With 1 base removed from V and 5 bases from J, the gap between germline ends came to 3 bases. The CDR3 extends over 11 amino acids.

This clone came up a few times. The rearrangement uses TRBV6-5 and TRBJ1-2; D might be TRBD1 (6 bases). Germline CDR1 MNHEY, CDR2 SVGAGI. CDR3 length: 12 residues. V lost 6 bases, J lost 8 bases, and 13 bases lay in between. The CDR3: CASSTQGRGYTF. CDR3 coding DNA: TGTGCCAGCAGCACACAGGGAAGGGGCTACACCTTC.

The chain uses TRBV5-1 and TRBJ2-3, with 7 bases matching TRBD1. The CDR3 loop spans 16 amino acids. The J segment lost 5 bases and the V segment lost 0 bases, leaving 9 bases of the junction unmatched. CDR1 is SGHRS, CDR2 YFSETQ, per germline. CDR3 nucleotide sequence: TGCGCCAGCAGCTTGGTAGGGGGCCCCCCGGGAGATACGCAGTATTTT. Amino acid sequence: CASSLVGGPPGDTQYF. The whole variable domain, filled in from reference TRBV5-1 and TRBJ2-3, reads KAGVTQTPRYLIKTRGQQVTLSCSPISGHRSVSWYQQTPGQGLQFLFEYFSETQRNKGNFPGRFSGRQFSNSRSEMNVSTLELGDSALYLCASSLVGGPPGDTQYFGPGTRLTVL.

This clone was detected only a few times. The rearrangement joins TRBV11-2 to TRBJ2-3; a weak D match, TRBD2 (6 bases). The CDR3 covers 12 residues. V lost 3 bases and J 5 bases, leaving 6 bases between the germline ends. Germline values: CDR1 SGHAT, CDR2 FQNNGV. The CDR3 loop reads CASSLEGDTQYF. The CDR3 DNA reads TGTGCCAGCAGCTTGGAGGGAGATACGCAGTATTTT.

The CDR3 coding sequence is TGTGCCAGCAGTTACGGGGCGGGGAATTCACCCCTCCACTTT. Its protein is CASSYGAGNSPLHF. This rearrangement joins TRBV6-6 to TRBJ1-6; TRBD1 is a possible D gene (5 bases). The CDR3 consists of 14 residues. The germline CDR1 and CDR2 sequences are MNHNY and SVGAGI (reference sequence). The V end lost 2 bases, the J end lost 7 bases, and 9 bases lay between the germline ends.

The chain combines TRBV9 with TRBJ2-3; 10 nucleotides agree with TRBD2. Germline values: CDR1 SGDLS, CDR2 YYNGEE. This CDR3 region has 17 residues. With V trimmed by 0 bases and J by 6 bases, 10 bases remained unmatched. CDR3 in amino acids: CASSVDMASGSGDTQYF. CDR3 DNA: TGTGCCAGCAGCGTAGATATGGCTAGCGGGAGTGGCGATACGCAGTATTTT.

The chain has TRBV14 and TRBJ2-1; no firm D call. This CDR3 comprises 13 residues. CDR1 and CDR2 from the germline V gene are SGHDN and FVKESK. Trimming stripped 2 bases from V and 4 bases from J, with 6 bases between. The CDR3 sequence: CASSQFVYNEQFF. The CDR3 DNA reads TGTGCCAGCAGCCAATTCGTTTACAATGAGCAGTTCTTC.

V gene TRBV7-9 combines with J gene TRBJ1-3; the D is unclear. The CDR3 runs to 14 residues. Deletions cut 3 bases from V and 3 bases from J, with 9 bases between. Germline V gene data show CDR1 as SEHNR and CDR2 as FQNEAQ (reference sequence). In DNA form, the CDR3 reads TGTGCCAGCAGCTTCACAGTGGATGGAAACACCATATATTTT. Translation gives CASSFTVDGNTIYF.

As concerns this clone: The sample carries other DNA sequences with the same CDR3. The chain is built from TRBV9 and TRBJ2-5; no definite D call. V was cut by 0 bases and J by 1 base, with 7 bases left in between. The CDR3 is made up of 14 amino acids. The germline CDR1 and CDR2 sequences are SGDLS and YYNGEE. CDR3 in DNA: TGTGCCAGCAGCGTAGACAGAGCCCAAGAGACCCAGTACTTC. Amino acids: CASSVDRAQETQYF. The whole variable domain, remainder taken from reference TRBV9 and TRBJ2-5, is DSGVTQTPKHLITATGQRVTLRCSPRSGDLSVYWYQQSLDQGLQFLIQYYNGEERAKGNILERFSAQQFPDLHSELNLSSLELGDSALYFCASSVDRAQETQYFGPGTRLLVL.